Following are 4 T cell receptor beta chains from one sample sequenced in a study of regulatory T cells in long-lasting Graves disease. Regarding time point: newly diagnosed GD, antithyroid drugs for less than 3 months. Scientists built the TCR library using RNA that was extracted from PBMCs. Relying on iRepertoire HTBI primers and Arm-PCR of CDR3 regions, the team built TCR beta libraries. TCRdb re-called the multiplex PCR reads through MiXCR, storing one row per CDR3 protein. The data hold hundreds of thousands of distinct CDR3 sequences, with roughly 17% observed a single time. This sample was also put to use in a study of T cells in Graves' hyperthyroidism and ophthalmopathy.

Sequencing used peripheral blood mononuclear cells (PBMCs), obtained at new diagnosis, from a patient treated with antithyroid drugs. The receptors here all came from a woman aged 25 to 39 with Graves disease.

This clonotype was counted ten times or more. This chain uses TRBV6-2 or TRBV6-3 with TRBJ2-1, with D uncertain. This CDR3 is built from 16 residues. Trimming removed 0 bases at V and 8 bases at J, with 17 bases between. Germline loops: CDR1 MNHEY, CDR2 SVGEGT. CDR3 nucleotides: TGTGCCAGCAGTTACTCGATCCAGCTCAGAAGGCATGAGCAGTTCTTC. This translates into CASSYSIQLRRHEQFF.

The chain joins TRBV29-1 to TRBJ2-2, with D possibly matching TRBD1 (6 bases). V was trimmed by 6 bases and J by 4 bases, leaving 18 bases between them. The CDR3 has 15 residues. Germline V gene data show CDR1 as SQVTM and CDR2 as ANQGSEA. CDR3 DNA: TGCAGCGTAGCCCCTCCGGGACAAGCCACCGGGGAGCTGTTTTTT. This translates into CSVAPPGQATGELFF.

Ten or more counts support this clonotype. This sequence joins TRBV18 and TRBJ2-5, with D hard to call. V dropped 0 bases and J dropped 4 bases, with 6 bases sitting between them. The V gene's germline CDR1 is KGHSH and CDR2 LQKENI. The CDR3 is 13 amino acids. This chain's CDR3 is CASSPPLRETQYF. As DNA, the CDR3 is TGTGCCAGCTCACCACCGTTGCGAGAGACCCAGTACTTC.

About this clonotype itself: With a much larger clone just one base away, this may be a read error. This chain connects TRBV6-1 to TRBJ2-7; 7 nucleotides agree with TRBD2. CDR3 size: 14 residues. With V trimmed by 8 bases and J by 2 bases, 9 bases remained unmatched. Per germline, CDR1 MNHNS and CDR2 SASEGT. The CDR3 sequence: CASGKERGAYEQYF. The CDR3 DNA reads as TGTGCCAGCGGAAAGGAGCGGGGCGCCTACGAGCAGTACTTC.